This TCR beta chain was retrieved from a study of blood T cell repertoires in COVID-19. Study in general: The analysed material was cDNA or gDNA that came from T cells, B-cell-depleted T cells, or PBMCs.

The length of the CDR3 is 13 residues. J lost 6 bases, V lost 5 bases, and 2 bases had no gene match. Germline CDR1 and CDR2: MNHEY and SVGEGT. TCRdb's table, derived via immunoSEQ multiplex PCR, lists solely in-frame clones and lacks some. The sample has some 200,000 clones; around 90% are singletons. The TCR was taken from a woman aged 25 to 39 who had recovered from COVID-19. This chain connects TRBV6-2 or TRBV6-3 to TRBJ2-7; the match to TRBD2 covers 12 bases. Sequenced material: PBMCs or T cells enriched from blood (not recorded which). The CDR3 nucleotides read TGTGCCAGCAGTACGGGACTAGCGGGCGAGCAGTACTTC. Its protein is CASSTGLAGEQYF.